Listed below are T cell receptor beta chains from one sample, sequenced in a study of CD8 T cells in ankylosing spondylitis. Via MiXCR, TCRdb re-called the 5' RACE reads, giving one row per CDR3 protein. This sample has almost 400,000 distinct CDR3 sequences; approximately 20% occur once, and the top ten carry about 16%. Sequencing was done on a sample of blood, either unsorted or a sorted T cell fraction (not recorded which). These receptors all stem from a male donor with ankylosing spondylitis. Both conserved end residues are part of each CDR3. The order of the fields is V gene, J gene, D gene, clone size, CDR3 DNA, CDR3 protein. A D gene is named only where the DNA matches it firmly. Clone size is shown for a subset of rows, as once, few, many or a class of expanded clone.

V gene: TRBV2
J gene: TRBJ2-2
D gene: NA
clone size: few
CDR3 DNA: TGTGCCAGCAGTGCCAGGGACCCCGGGGAGCTGTTTTTT
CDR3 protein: CASSARDPGELFF

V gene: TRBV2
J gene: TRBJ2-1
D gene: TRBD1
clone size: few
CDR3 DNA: TGTGCCAGCAATGGACAGGGGCAGAATGAGCAGTTCTTC
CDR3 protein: CASNGQGQNEQFF

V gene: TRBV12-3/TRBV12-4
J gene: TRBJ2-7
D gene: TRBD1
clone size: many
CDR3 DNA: TGTGCCAGCAGTGTAGGACAGGGGGCTAGGTACGAGCAGTACTTC
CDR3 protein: CASSVGQGARYEQYF

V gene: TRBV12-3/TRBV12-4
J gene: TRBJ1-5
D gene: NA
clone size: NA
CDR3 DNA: TGTGCCAGCATGGGAAGCAATCAGCCCCAGCATTTT
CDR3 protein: CASMGSNQPQHF

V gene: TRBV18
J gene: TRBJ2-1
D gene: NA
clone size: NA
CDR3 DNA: TGTGCCAGCTCACCACTGGGCTACATGCAGTTCTTC
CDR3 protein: CASSPLGYMQFF

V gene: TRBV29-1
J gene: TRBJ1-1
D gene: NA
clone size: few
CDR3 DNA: TGCAGCGTTGAGCCAGGGAGGCCGAGGACTGAAGCTTTCTTT
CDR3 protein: CSVEPGRPRTEAFF

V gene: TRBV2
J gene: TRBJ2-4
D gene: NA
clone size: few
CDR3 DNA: TGTGCCAGCAGTGGAAGCCAGGCTAAAAACATTCAGTACTTC
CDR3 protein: CASSGSQAKNIQYF

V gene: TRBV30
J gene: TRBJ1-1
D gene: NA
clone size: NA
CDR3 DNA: TGTGCCTGGAGTGCAGGGTACATGAACACTGAAGCTTTCTTT
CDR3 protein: CAWSAGYMNTEAFF

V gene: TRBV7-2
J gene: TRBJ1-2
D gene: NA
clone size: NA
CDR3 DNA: TGTGCCAGCAGCTTAGACACAGTCGCGTCCTATGGCTACACCTTC
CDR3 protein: CASSLDTVASYGYTF

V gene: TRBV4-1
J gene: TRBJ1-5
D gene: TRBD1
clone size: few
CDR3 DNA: TGCGCCAGCAGCCGGGCAGGGGGGAATCAGCCCCAGCATTTT
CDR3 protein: CASSRAGGNQPQHF

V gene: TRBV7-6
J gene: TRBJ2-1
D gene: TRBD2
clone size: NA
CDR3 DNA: TGTGCCAGCAGCTTAGCGGGGGGAGGGCCTGAAAGTAATGAGCAGTTCTTC
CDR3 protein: CASSLAGGGPESNEQFF

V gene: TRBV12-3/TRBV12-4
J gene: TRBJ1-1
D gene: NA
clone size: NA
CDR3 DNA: TGTGCCAGCAGATTTGACAGGCGGATAAACACTGAAGCTTTCTTT
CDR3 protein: CASRFDRRINTEAFF

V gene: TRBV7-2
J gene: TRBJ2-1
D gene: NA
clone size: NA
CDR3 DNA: TGTGCCAGCAGCTCCGCAGGTGGGGCTCGCAATGAGCAGTTCTTC
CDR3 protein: CASSSAGGARNEQFF

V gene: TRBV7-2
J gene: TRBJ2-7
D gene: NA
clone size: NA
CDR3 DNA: TGTGCCAGCAGCCCCCTGGGGGGAGCGAACGAGCAGTACTTC
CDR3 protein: CASSPLGGANEQYF

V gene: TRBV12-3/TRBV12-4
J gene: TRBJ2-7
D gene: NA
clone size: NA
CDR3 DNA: TGTGCCAGCAGTTTAGTAGCGTTGTACGAGCAGTACTTC
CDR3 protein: CASSLVALYEQYF

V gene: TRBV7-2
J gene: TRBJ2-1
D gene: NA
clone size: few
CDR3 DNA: TGTGCCAGCAGCTTGGTTACACCCCCCCGAAACAATGAGCAGTTCTTC
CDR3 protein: CASSLVTPPRNNEQFF

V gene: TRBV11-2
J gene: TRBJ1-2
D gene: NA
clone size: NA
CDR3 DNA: TGTGCCAGCAGCTTAAACAACTTCTATGGCTACACCTTC
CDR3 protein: CASSLNNFYGYTF

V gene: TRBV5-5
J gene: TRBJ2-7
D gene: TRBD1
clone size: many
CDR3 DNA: TGTGCCAGCAGCGGGACAGGGGTGGGCTACGAGCAGTACTTC
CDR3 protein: CASSGTGVGYEQYF

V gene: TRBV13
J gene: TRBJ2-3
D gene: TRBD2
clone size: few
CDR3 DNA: TGTGCCAGCAGCTTCACCGGGACTAGCGGGTACACAGATACGCAGTATTTT
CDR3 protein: CASSFTGTSGYTDTQYF

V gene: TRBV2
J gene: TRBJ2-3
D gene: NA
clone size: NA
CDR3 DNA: TGTGCCAGCAGTGAATCGGGTCGATTCCCTCCCACCCGTACAGATACGCAGTATTTT
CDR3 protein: CASSESGRFPPTRTDTQYF

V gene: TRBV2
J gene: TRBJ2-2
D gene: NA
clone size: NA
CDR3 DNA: TGTGCCAGCAGTGAAGCGTACTCGGGAGCCGGGGAGCTGTTTTTT
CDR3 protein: CASSEAYSGAGELFF

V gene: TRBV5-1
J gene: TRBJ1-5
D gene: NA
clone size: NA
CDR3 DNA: TGCGCCAGCAGCTTGAACTCTGGGCCCCAGCATTTT
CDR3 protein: CASSLNSGPQHF

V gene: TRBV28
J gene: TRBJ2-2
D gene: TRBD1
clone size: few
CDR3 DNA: TGTGCCAGCAGTCCACCCGACAGGGGTACCGGGGAGCTGTTTTTT
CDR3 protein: CASSPPDRGTGELFF

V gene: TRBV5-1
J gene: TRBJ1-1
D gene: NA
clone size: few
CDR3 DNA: TGCGCCAGCAGCTTCGACCTTCGACTTCCACAGGGCCCGACTGAAGCTTTCTTT
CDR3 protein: CASSFDLRLPQGPTEAFF

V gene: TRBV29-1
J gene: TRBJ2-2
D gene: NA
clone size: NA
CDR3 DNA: TGCAGCGTTGTCAGGGGCCTAAACACCGGGGAGCTGTTTTTT
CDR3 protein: CSVVRGLNTGELFF

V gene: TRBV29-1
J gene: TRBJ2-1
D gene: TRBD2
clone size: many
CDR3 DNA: TGCAGCGTCCTACCGCGGGGGGGGGGAGGCAATGAGCAGTTCTTC
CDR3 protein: CSVLPRGGGGNEQFF

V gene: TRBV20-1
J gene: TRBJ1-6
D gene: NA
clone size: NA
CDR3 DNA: TGCAGTGCCCGGAGGGGGGAACCCTATAATTCACCCCTCCACTTT
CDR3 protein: CSARRGEPYNSPLHF

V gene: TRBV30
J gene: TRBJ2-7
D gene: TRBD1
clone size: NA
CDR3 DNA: TGTGCCTGGAGTGAGGGACAGGCGATGCACGAGCAGTACTTC
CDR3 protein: CAWSEGQAMHEQYF

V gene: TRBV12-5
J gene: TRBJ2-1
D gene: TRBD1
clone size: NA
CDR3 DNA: TGTGCTAGTGGTTTGGGACAGGGGGTTCTCAATGAGCAGTTCTTC
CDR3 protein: CASGLGQGVLNEQFF

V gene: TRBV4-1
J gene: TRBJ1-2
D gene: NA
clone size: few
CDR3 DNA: TGCGCCAGCAGCCACATGTCCCCAGGGATAGCCTCTGGCTACACCTTC
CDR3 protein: CASSHMSPGIASGYTF

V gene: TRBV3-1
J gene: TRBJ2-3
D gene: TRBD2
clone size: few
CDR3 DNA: TGTGCCAGCAGCGACGGGACTAGCGGGATAATGGCGCAGTATTTT
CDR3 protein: CASSDGTSGIMAQYF

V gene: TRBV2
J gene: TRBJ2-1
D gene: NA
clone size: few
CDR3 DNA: TGTGCCAGCAGTCCCCCCCTGGGGGGTTACAATGAGCAGTTCTTC
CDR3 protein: CASSPPLGGYNEQFF

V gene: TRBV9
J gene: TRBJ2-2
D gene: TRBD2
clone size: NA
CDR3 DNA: TGTGCCAGCAGCGTAGTGGGACTAGACGACACCGGGGAGCTGTTTTTT
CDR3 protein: CASSVVGLDDTGELFF

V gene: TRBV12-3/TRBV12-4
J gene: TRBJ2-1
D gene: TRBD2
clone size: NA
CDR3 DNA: TGTGCCAGCAGGCTGTCCGGGACTAGCGGATACAATGAGCAGTTCTTC
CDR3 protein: CASRLSGTSGYNEQFF

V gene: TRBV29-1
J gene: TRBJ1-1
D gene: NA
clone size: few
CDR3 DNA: TGCAGCGTTGCCCCAGGGATCACTGAAGCTTTCTTT
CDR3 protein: CSVAPGITEAFF

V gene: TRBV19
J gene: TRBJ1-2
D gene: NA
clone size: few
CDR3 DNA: TGTGCCACGACTGTATTGGGGCGTGGTGGCTACACCTTC
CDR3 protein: CATTVLGRGGYTF

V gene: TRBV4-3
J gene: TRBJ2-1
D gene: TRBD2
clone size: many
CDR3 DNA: TGCGCCAGCAGCCAAGACCCCCCGCGGCTAGCGGGAGACAATGAGCAGTTCTTC
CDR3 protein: CASSQDPPRLAGDNEQFF

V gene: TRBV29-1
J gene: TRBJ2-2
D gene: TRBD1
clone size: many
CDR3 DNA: TGCAGCGTTGAGTCCGGGGACAGGGCGGCCGGGGAGCTGTTTTTT
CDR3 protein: CSVESGDRAAGELFF

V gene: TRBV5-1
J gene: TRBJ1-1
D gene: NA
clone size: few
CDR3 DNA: TGCGCCAGCAGCCCTCTACCCGGGGGTTTAGACACTGAAGCTTTCTTT
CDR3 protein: CASSPLPGGLDTEAFF

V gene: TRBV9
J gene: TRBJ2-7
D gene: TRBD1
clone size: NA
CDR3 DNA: TGTGCCAGCAGCGCGGACAGGGGGGCTGTGGACGAGCAGTACTTC
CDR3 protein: CASSADRGAVDEQYF

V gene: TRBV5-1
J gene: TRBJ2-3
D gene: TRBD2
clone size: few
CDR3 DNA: TGCGCCAGCCACAAACTAGCGGGAGGGCCTACAGATACGCAGTATTTT
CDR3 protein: CASHKLAGGPTDTQYF

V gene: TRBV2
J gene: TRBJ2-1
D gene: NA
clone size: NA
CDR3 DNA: TGTGCCAGCAGTGAAGTGGGCCTTCAATTCTTC
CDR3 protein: CASSEVGLQFF

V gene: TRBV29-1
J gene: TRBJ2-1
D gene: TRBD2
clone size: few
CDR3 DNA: TGCAGCGTTGGGATTAGCGGGAGCGATGAGCAGTTCTTC
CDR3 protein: CSVGISGSDEQFF

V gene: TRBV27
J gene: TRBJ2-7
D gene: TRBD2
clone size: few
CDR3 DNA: TGTGCCAGCGCAATTGCTGGGGTGACGGGGACTAGCGGGAGGAGCTACGAGCAGTACTTC
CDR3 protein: CASAIAGVTGTSGRSYEQYF

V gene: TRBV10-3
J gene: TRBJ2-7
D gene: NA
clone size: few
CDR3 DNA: TGTGCCATCAGTGAATCTCGGCAGCGCGGAAGCTACGAGCAGTACTTC
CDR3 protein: CAISESRQRGSYEQYF

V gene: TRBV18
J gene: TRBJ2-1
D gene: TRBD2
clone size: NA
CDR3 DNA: TGTGCCAGCTCACCTAGCGGGAGCGGGAATGAGCAGTTCTTC
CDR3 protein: CASSPSGSGNEQFF

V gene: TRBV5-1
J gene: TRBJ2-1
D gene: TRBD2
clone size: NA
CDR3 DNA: TGCGCCAGCCTAATGGCGGCGGGAGTAGCGAGCAATGAGCAGTTCTTC
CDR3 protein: CASLMAAGVASNEQFF

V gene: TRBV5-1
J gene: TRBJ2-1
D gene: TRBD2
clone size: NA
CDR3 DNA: TGCGCCAGCAGCTCGGGAAGTAGCGGGATCTACAATGAGCAGTTCTTC
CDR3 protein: CASSSGSSGIYNEQFF

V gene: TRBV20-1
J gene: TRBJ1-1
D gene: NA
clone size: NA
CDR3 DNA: TGCAGTGCCGTGGTTGGGGTGAACACTGAAGCTTTCTTT
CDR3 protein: CSAVVGVNTEAFF

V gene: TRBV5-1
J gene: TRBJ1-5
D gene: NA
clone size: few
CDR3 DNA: TGCGCCAGCAGCTTGGGGACATCCGGCCATCAGCCCCAGCATTTT
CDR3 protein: CASSLGTSGHQPQHF

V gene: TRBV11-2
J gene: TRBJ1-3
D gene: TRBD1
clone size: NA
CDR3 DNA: TGTGCCAGCAGCTTATGGGGGGACAGGGTTGGAAACACCATATATTTT
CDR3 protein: CASSLWGDRVGNTIYF

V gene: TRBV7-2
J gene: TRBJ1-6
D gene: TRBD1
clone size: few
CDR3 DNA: TGTGCCAGCAGCTCCCCGGCAGGGGGGAATTCACCCCTCCACTTT
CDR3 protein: CASSSPAGGNSPLHF

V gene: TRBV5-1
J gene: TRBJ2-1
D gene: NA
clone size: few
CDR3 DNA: TGCGCCAGCAGCGGCGGCGGGTCCAGCAGCTCCTACAATGAGCAGTTCTTC
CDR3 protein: CASSGGGSSSSYNEQFF

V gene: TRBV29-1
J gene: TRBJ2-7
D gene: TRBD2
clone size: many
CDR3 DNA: TGCAGCGTTGATAGCGGAGGAGGACGGGGGGGCGAGCAGTACTTC
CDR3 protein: CSVDSGGGRGGEQYF

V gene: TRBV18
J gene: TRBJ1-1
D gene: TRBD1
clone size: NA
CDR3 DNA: TGTGCCAGCTCACCTACACGGGACAGGGGGATTTTGGCGCACACTGAAGCTTTCTTT
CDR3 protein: CASSPTRDRGILAHTEAFF

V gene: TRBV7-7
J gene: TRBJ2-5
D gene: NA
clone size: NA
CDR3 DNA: TGTGCCAGCAGCCCACTGACGCACGCGCTTGAAGAGACCCAGTACTTC
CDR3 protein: CASSPLTHALEETQYF

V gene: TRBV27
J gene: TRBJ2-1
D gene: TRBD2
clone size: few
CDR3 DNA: TGTGCCAGCAGTTATGGGACTACCCGCAATGAGCAGTTCTTC
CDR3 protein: CASSYGTTRNEQFF

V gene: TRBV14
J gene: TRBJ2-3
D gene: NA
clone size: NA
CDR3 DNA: TGTGCCAGCAGCCCAAGAGAGGGGAGGACGCAGTATTTT
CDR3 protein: CASSPREGRTQYF